Sequencing of this TCR beta chain was carried out in a study of T cell clones after liver transplantation. Study at large: As an antigen-independent comparator, third-party-reactive TCRbeta sequences came from pre-transplant mixed lymphocyte reactions. Apart from a few HCV-positive recipients, transplants were for non-autoimmune, non-viral reasons. General observations from the study: Small, mixed patient groups and varying post-transplant times limit these conclusions.

On this clone itself: Its specificity is unknown.

The CDR3 runs to 16 residues. Trimming shortened V by 11 bases and J by 0 bases, and 20 bases separated the two germline ends. The germline V gene has CDR1 SNHLY and CDR2 FYNNEI. Some clones are missing from TCRdb's copy, which holds only in-frame ones; the method was immunoSEQ multiplex PCR. The sample yields approximately 50,000 clones, roughly 74% seen once. This chain connects TRBV2 to TRBJ2-4, with D unclear. This clonotype was obtained from a human patient who received a liver transplant. Some T cells here may be from the graft donor. The material was CD4+ T cells from blood, obtained 54 months after liver transplant. CDR3 region: CAGSQEQTLAKNIQYF. The CDR3 DNA reads as TGTGCCGGGTCCCAGGAGCAGACCCTAGCCAAAAACATTCAGTACTTC. Full variable domain (remainder filled in from reference TRBV2 and TRBJ2-4): EPEVTQTPSHQVTQMGQEVILRCVPISNHLYFYWYRQILGQKVEFLVSFYNNEISEKSEIFDDQFSVERPDGSNFTLKIRSTKLEDSAMYFCAGSQEQTLAKNIQYFGAGTRLSVL.